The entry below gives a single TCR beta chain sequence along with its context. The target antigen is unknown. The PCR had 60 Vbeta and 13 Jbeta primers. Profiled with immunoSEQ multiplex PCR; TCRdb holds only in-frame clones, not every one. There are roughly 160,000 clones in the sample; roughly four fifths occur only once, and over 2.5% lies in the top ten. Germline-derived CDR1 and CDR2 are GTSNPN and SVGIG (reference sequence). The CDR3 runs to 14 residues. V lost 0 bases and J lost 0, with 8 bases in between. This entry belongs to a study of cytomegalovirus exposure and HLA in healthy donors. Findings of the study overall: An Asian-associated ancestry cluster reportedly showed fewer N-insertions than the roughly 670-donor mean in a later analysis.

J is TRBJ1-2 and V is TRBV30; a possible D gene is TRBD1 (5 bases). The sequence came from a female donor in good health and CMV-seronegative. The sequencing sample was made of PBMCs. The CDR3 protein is CAWSVDSTNYGYTF. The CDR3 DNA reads TGTGCCTGGAGTGTAGACAGTACTAACTATGGCTACACCTTC.